The clone carrying this T cell receptor (beta chain) appeared a single time. Germline loops: CDR1 WSHSY, CDR2 SAAADI. V was shortened by 0 bases and J by 6 bases, with 9 bases between the two germline ends. This CDR3 is built from 14 residues. This specimen comes from a study of blood T cell repertoires in COVID-19. In the original processing: By means of reference gene primer amplification, nucleated cell counts were estimated. Method: immunoSEQ multiplex PCR; TCRdb's copy keeps in-frame clones and lacks some. That table furnishes V, J and clone size, whereas the DNA furnished D and trimming. The sample lists 55,000 to 75,000 clones; just under 90% were seen once.

The sequence came from a man in his sixties with acute or convalescent COVID-19. The source material was peripheral blood. The chain joins TRBV10-2 to TRBJ1-5; weak D call: TRBD1 (5 bases). The CDR3 DNA sequence: TGCGCCAGCAGTGAGTCAAGGGGAGGTCAGCCCCAGCATTTT. Amino acids: CASSESRGGQPQHF.